A single sample gave rise to the 20 T cell receptor beta chains below, sequenced in a study of identifying expanded T cells in peripheral blood. Data came from immunoSEQ multiplex PCR; TCRdb stores just in-frame clones and leaves some out. The data contain approximately 92,000 clones, approximately 85% of them seen just once; the ten biggest clones take up 4.5%. The sequenced material came from blood. These receptors were taken from a person between 18 and 75 years old in good health.

The rearrangement links TRBV2 to TRBJ2-7, with 12 bases that match TRBD2. Looked up from germline, CDR1 is SNHLY and CDR2 is FYNNEI. Trimming at V came to 6 bases and at J to 1 base, leaving 1 base not matched to a gene. The CDR3 is 14 residues long. In nucleotides, the CDR3 is TGTGCCAGCAGGGGACTAGCGGGTTCCTACGAGCAGTACTTC. Its protein product is CASRGLAGSYEQYF.

V and J are TRBV5-1 and TRBJ2-2, with TRBD1 matching 7 bases. With V trimmed by 1 base and J by 4 bases, 7 bases remained unmatched. The CDR3 totals 16 residues. Germline V CDR1 and CDR2: SGHRS, YFSETQ. The CDR3 region has the DNA TGCGCCAGCAGCTTGCCGGGGACAGCTTTCACCGGGGAGCTGTTTTTT. Translation: CASSLPGTAFTGELFF.

This rearrangement joins TRBV7-7 to TRBJ2-1; D call uncertain. The CDR3 contains 14 residues. With 5 bases removed from V and 8 bases from J, the gap between germline ends came to 16 bases. Germline V lookup: CDR1 SSHAT, CDR2 FNYEAQ (reference sequence). CDR3 amino acids: CASSLGPHSDEQFF. In DNA form, the CDR3 reads TGTGCCAGCAGCCTCGGCCCCCATTCTGATGAGCAGTTCTTC.

This clone has just a few counts. The chain uses TRBV7-9 and TRBJ1-5; the D gene is possibly TRBD1 (6 bases). CDR3 length: 14 amino acids. CDR1 is SEHNR, CDR2 FQNEAQ, per germline (reference sequence). Trimming left V 1 base short and J 7 bases short, with 11 bases between. The chain's CDR3 is CASSLGRGGQPQHF. The CDR3, as DNA: TGTGCCAGCAGCTTAGGCAGGGGAGGACAGCCCCAGCATTTT.

This rearrangement joins TRBV5-1 to TRBJ2-1; TRBD1 is a possible D gene (5 bases). Per germline, CDR1 SGHRS and CDR2 YFSETQ. There are 13 residues in the CDR3. V lost 4 bases, J lost 10 bases, and 15 bases lay in between. The CDR3 sequence: CASSRRGWNEQFF. The DNA for the CDR3 is TGCGCCAGCAGCCGTAGGGGCTGGAACGAGCAGTTCTTC.

The chain couples TRBV27 to TRBJ1-1; the D gene is possibly TRBD1 (5 bases). The germline gives CDR1 MNHEY, CDR2 SMNVEV (reference sequence). The CDR3 consists of 14 residues. Between the trimmed V and J ends, which lost 3 bases and 6 bases, there was a span of 14 bases. Here the CDR3 DNA reads TGTGCCAGCAGTTTTATTCCAGGGACCTCTGAAGCTTTCTTT. Translated, it gives CASSFIPGTSEAFF.

The chain is built from TRBV11-2 and TRBJ2-2; maybe TRBD2 (5 bases). CDR1 and CDR2 from the germline V gene are SGHAT and FQNNGV. This CDR3 contains 16 residues. The V end was cut by 5 bases, the J end by 3 bases, with 16 bases between. The CDR3 here is CASSLYPGDDTGELFF. CDR3 coding DNA: TGTGCCAGCAGCCTATACCCCGGGGATGACACCGGGGAGCTGTTTTTT.

The rearrangement joins TRBV25-1 to TRBJ1-2; D remains ambiguous. This CDR3 is built from 8 residues. Germline CDR1 MGHDK, CDR2 SYGVNS. The V and J ends lost 9 bases and 6 bases respectively, with 2 bases between them. The CDR3 loop reads CARNGYTF. The CDR3 nucleotides are TGTGCCAGGAATGGCTACACCTTC.

This sequence joins TRBV10-3 and TRBJ2-5, with TRBD1 matching 7 bases. V was clipped by 7 bases and J by 3 bases; unmatched bases: 8. The germline V gene encodes CDR1 ENHRY and CDR2 SYGVKD. This CDR3 region has 14 residues. The CDR3 protein is CAIKPSDREETQYF. The CDR3 nucleotides read TGTGCCATCAAACCCTCTGACAGGGAAGAGACCCAGTACTTC.

The chain carries TRBV7-6 and TRBJ1-3; unclear D gene. Trimming removed 3 bases from V and 4 bases from J, with 13 bases in between. The CDR3 totals 15 residues. Germline CDR1 is SGHVS and CDR2 is FNYEAQ. The CDR3 DNA follows: TGTGCCAGCAGCTTCCAATACGGACCAGGAAACACCATATATTTT. Translating gives CASSFQYGPGNTIYF.

In this sample, this clone turned up a few times. The genes are TRBV18 and TRBJ1-1; D ambiguous. Per germline, CDR1 KGHSH and CDR2 LQKENI. The CDR3 is 13 residues long. V dropped 1 base and J dropped 10 bases, with 13 bases sitting between them. CDR3 residues: CASSPRGRERAFF. CDR3 DNA sequence: TGTGCCAGCTCACCACGAGGAAGGGAGAGAGCTTTCTTT. Filled out from reference TRBV18 and TRBJ1-1, the complete variable domain reads NAGVMQNPRHLVRRRGQEARLRCSPMKGHSHVYWYRQLPEEGLKFMVYLQKENIIDESGMPKERFSAEFPKEGPSILRIQQVVRGDSAAYFCASSPRGRERAFFGQGTRLTVV.

The J gene is TRBJ1-2, the V gene TRBV27, with D tentatively TRBD1 (5 bases). V lost 6 bases and J 4 bases, leaving 9 bases between the germline ends. Germline lookup yields CDR1 MNHEY and CDR2 SMNVEV (reference sequence). This CDR3 contains 12 residues. The CDR3 region has the DNA TGTGCCAGCAGGGACAACCTCTATGGCTACACCTTC. It encodes CASRDNLYGYTF.

The genes are TRBV2 and TRBJ1-1; D unclear. Trimming pared 6 bases from V and 9 bases from J, leaving 11 bases between. Germline CDR1 is SNHLY and CDR2 is FYNNEI. CDR3 length equals 11 residues. The DNA of the CDR3 is TGTGCCAGCAGAGTTGACTTTCAAGCTTTCTTT. Translated: CASRVDFQAFF.

The chain combines TRBV5-1 with TRBJ1-2, with TRBD1 matching 9 bases. Germline loops: CDR1 SGHRS, CDR2 YFSETQ. Trimming took 4 bases from V and 5 from J; bases not matched to a gene: 6. The CDR3 extends over 14 amino acids. The chain's CDR3 is CASSIRDRDYGYTF. CDR3 DNA sequence: TGCGCCAGCAGCATCCGGGACAGGGATTATGGCTACACCTTC.

The chain couples TRBV7-9 to TRBJ1-1; 7 nucleotides match TRBD1. CDR1 and CDR2 (germline): SEHNR, FQNEAQ (reference sequence). The trim removed 5 bases at V and 9 bases at J, leaving 15 bases unmatched. The CDR3 consists of 15 residues. The CDR3 DNA reads TGTGCCAGCAGCCCTTGGTCCGGACAGGCGGATAAAGCTTTCTTT. Translating gives CASSPWSGQADKAFF.

The chain has TRBV5-1 and TRBJ2-1; 7 bases agree with TRBD2. Trimming took 4 bases from V and 5 from J; bases not matched to a gene: 9. Germline V gene sequence: CDR1 SGHRS, CDR2 YFSETQ. The CDR3 has 15 residues. The CDR3 loop reads CASSPRGSAHNEQFF. The CDR3 nucleotides read TGCGCCAGCAGCCCGCGGGGGTCCGCCCACAATGAGCAGTTCTTC.

The table lists this clone with a few counts. The J gene is TRBJ1-2, the V gene TRBV27; D call uncertain. The CDR3 runs 13 residues. CDR1 is MNHEY and CDR2 is SMNVEV in the germline V gene (reference sequence). Trimming left V 5 bases short and J 1 base short, with 8 bases between. CDR3 nucleotide sequence: TGTGCCAGCAGTCAAAGGCTTAACTATGGCTACACCTTC. Translating it yields CASSQRLNYGYTF.

The chain joins TRBV6-6 to TRBJ1-4; possible D gene TRBD1, 6 bases. The V end lost 6 bases, the J end lost 8 bases, and 7 bases lay between the germline ends. Germline V CDR1 and CDR2: MNHNY, SVGAGI (reference sequence). This CDR3 contains 11 residues. This CDR3 reads CASRGGEKLFF. The CDR3 coding sequence is TGTGCCAGCAGGGGGGGCGAAAAACTGTTTTTT.

The chain carries TRBV7-9 and TRBJ2-7; 9 bases align to TRBD1. CDR1 and CDR2 (germline): SEHNR, FQNEAQ (reference sequence). The CDR3 has 19 residues. V shed 1 base and J 5 bases; nucleotides not matched to a gene: 18. As DNA, the CDR3 is TGTGCCAGCAGCTTAGATTCATTTCGTGCCGGGACAGGGTTGCACGAGCAGTACTTC. Encoded protein: CASSLDSFRAGTGLHEQYF.

V is TRBV7-9 and J is TRBJ2-3; tentatively, D is TRBD2 (5 bases). V was cut by 8 bases and J by 4 bases, with 19 bases left in between. Germline-derived CDR1 and CDR2 are SEHNR and FQNEAQ (reference sequence). CDR3 length: 15 amino acids. The chain's CDR3 is CASGPLGGPADTQYF. As DNA, the CDR3 is TGTGCCAGCGGCCCCCTCGGAGGCCCTGCAGATACGCAGTATTTT.